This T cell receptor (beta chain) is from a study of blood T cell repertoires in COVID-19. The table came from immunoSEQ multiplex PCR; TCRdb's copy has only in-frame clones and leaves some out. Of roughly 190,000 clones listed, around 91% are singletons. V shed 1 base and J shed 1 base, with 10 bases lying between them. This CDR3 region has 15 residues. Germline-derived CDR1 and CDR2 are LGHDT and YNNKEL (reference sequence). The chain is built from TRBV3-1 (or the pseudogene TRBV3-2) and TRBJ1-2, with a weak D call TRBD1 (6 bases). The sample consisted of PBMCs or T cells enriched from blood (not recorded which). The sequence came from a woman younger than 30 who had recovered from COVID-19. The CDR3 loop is CASSQGDTFNYGYTF. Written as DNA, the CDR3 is TGTGCCAGCAGCCAAGGGGACACATTTAACTATGGCTACACCTTC.